The 12 T cell receptor beta chains below come from one sample, sequenced in a study of T-cell reconstitution after alpha-beta-depleted transplantation in children. Unique molecular identifiers featured in how the TCRbeta library was prepared. TCRdb re-called the PCR reads with MiXCR, one entry per CDR3 protein. The sample lists hundreds of thousands of distinct CDR3 sequences, roughly 15% occurring once. Source: PBMCs from the stem cell graft donor, taken from the stem cell graft. These receptor sequences come from a human donor who donated a stem cell graft to a child with acute myeloid leukemia.

In the case of this clonotype: The junction and the germline gene differ at one end; a read error may be behind it. The V gene is TRBV3-1, the J gene TRBJ2-2; D might be TRBD1 or TRBD2, each matching 5 bases. CDR3 length equals 17 residues. The germline gives CDR1 LGHDT, CDR2 YNNKEL (reference sequence). The CDR3 DNA follows: TGTGCCATCAGCCTCCCCCCGGGACGAACGAACACCGGGGAGCTGTTTTTT. Its protein product is CAISLPPGRTNTGELFF.

This clonotype appeared a few times. V is TRBV7-9 and J is TRBJ2-3, with 8 positions matching TRBD1. Germline CDR1 reads SEHNR; CDR2 reads FQNEAQ (reference sequence). The CDR3 is 16 amino acids. With 4 bases clipped from V and 4 bases from J, the junction kept 10 bases outside the gene matches. Here the CDR3 DNA reads TGTGCCAGCAGCTCCTCTCAGGGGGCGAACCCAGATACGCAGTATTTT. It yields the protein CASSSSQGANPDTQYF. The full variable domain, in which reference TRBV7-9 and TRBJ2-3 provide the parts outside the CDR3, is DTGVSQNPRHKITKRGQNVTFRCDPISEHNRLYWYRQTLGQGPEFLTYFQNEAQLEKSRLLSDRFSAERPKGSFSTLEIQRTEQGDSAMYLCASSSSQGANPDTQYFGPGTRLTVL.

The chain couples TRBV27 to TRBJ2-7; D call uncertain. The V end lost 4 bases, the J end lost 1 base, and 8 bases lay between the germline ends. Germline CDR1 MNHEY, CDR2 SMNVEV (reference sequence). The CDR3 has 13 amino acids. CDR3 nucleotides: TGTGCCAGCAGTTGGGCCAATTCCTACGAGCAGTACTTC. Protein: CASSWANSYEQYF.

The sample holds a few counts of this clonotype. The chain combines TRBV5-5 with TRBJ1-1, with D unclear. The CDR3 has 14 amino acids. The germline CDR1 and CDR2 sequences are SGHKS and YYEKEE (reference sequence). V dropped 6 bases and J dropped 8 bases, with 20 bases sitting between them. As DNA, the CDR3 is TGTGCCAGCATCCGCGGACGGTCCCCAACCGAAGCTTTCTTT. It is translated as CASIRGRSPTEAFF.

This clonotype was detected ten times or more. V usage is TRBV7-2 and J usage is TRBJ2-3; TRBD1 is a possible D gene (6 bases). The CDR3 loop spans 15 amino acids. The germline gives CDR1 SGHTA, CDR2 FQGNSA. V was trimmed by 3 bases and J by 0 bases, leaving 10 bases between them. The CDR3 spells CASSLGHLSTDTQYF. The CDR3 nucleotides are TGTGCCAGCAGCTTGGGACACCTGAGCACAGATACGCAGTATTTT.

This clonotype was seen repeatedly, ten times or more. The genes are TRBV7-2 and TRBJ2-4; D not resolved. This CDR3 has 14 residues. V gave up 1 base and J gave up 1 base, with 5 bases separating them. Germline V gene lookup returns CDR1 SGHTA and CDR2 FQGNSA. In nucleotides, the CDR3 is TGTGCCAGCAGCTTAGAAGGTGCCAAAAACATTCAGTACTTC. The encoded protein is CASSLEGAKNIQYF.

This clonotype was seen more than once but under ten times. The genes are TRBV5-6 and TRBJ2-2, with a weak D call TRBD2 (6 bases). CDR1 and CDR2 from the germline V gene are SGHDT and YYEEEE. This CDR3 contains 15 residues. Trimming left V 0 bases short and J 7 bases short, with 13 bases between. CDR3 coding DNA: TGTGCCAGCAGCTTGGAGAGGGAGGACGGCGGGGAGCTGTTTTTT. Translation gives CASSLEREDGGELFF.

This clonotype occurred many times. The chain carries TRBV6-4 and TRBJ2-3, with 12 nucleotides matching TRBD2. This CDR3 has 14 residues. V trimming: 4 bases; J trimming: 4 bases; junction bases outside the gene matches: 0. Germline V gene data show CDR1 as MRHNA and CDR2 as SNTAGT. CDR3 amino acids: CASSASGGADTQYF. CDR3 bases: TGTGCCAGCAGTGCTAGCGGGGGGGCAGATACGCAGTATTTT.

The V and J genes are TRBV12-3 or TRBV12-4 and TRBJ2-5; 13 bases are a match to TRBD2. This CDR3 spans 17 amino acids. Trimming cost V 5 bases and J 0 bases; bases outside gene matches: 6. This chain's CDR3 is CASSPPGLAGHQETQYF. The CDR3 nucleotides read TGTGCCAGCAGTCCGCCGGGACTAGCGGGGCACCAAGAGACCCAGTACTTC.

V gene TRBV7-9 combines with J gene TRBJ2-5; D not resolved. Per germline, CDR1 SEHNR and CDR2 FQNEAQ (reference sequence). The CDR3 covers 13 residues. Trimming took 5 bases from V and 2 from J, leaving 9 bases between them. This CDR3 reads CASSEVRQETQYF. CDR3 nucleotide sequence: TGTGCCAGCAGCGAAGTTAGGCAAGAGACCCAGTACTTC.

This clonotype came up a few times. The gene calls are TRBV7-2 and TRBJ1-4; no definite D call. Germline V CDR1 and CDR2: SGHTA, FQGNSA. The CDR3 has 15 amino acids. Trimming pared 3 bases from V and 8 bases from J, leaving 16 bases between. The CDR3 nucleotides read TGTGCCAGCAGCTTCCCGACCTCCATCCAGGAAAAACTGTTTTTT. Translating it yields CASSFPTSIQEKLFF.

The chain carries TRBV10-3 and TRBJ2-7; no firm D call. CDR1 and CDR2 from the germline V gene are ENHRY and SYGVKD. The CDR3 totals 14 residues. V lost 0 bases and J lost 5, with 11 bases in between. This chain's CDR3 is CAISESGTVNEQYF. Here the CDR3 DNA reads TGTGCCATCAGTGAGTCGGGAACGGTTAACGAGCAGTACTTC.